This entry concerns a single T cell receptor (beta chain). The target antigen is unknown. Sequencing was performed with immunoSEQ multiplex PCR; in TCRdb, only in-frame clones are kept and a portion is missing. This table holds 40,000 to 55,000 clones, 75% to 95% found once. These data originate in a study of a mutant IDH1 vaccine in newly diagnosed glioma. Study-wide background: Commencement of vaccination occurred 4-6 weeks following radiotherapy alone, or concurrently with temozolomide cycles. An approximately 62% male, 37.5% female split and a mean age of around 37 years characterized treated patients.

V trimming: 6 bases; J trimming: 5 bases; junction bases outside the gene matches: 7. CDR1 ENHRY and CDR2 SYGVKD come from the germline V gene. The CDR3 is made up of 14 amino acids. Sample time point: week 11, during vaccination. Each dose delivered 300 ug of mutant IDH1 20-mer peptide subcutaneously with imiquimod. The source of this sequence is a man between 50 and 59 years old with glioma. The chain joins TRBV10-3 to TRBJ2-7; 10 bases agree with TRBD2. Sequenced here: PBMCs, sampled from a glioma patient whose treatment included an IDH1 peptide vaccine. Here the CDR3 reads CAISSVAGGHEQYF. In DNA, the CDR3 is TGTGCCATCAGCTCGGTAGCGGGGGGTCACGAGCAGTACTTC.